A selection of T cell receptor beta chains follows, all from one sample in a study of blood T cells in healthy people across ages. TCRdb used MiXCR to reprocess the 5' RACE reads, holding one entry per CDR3 protein. In the table there are hundreds of thousands of distinct CDR3 sequences, 25% to 35% of which are singletons. The sample was blood. The receptors were sampled from a woman older than 75 in good health. CDR3s include the opening cysteine and the closing phenylalanine or tryptophan. The order of the fields is V gene, clone size, D gene, J gene, CDR3 protein, CDR3 DNA. The D gene is left open where the match is weak. Clone size, where shown, is once, few, many, or a class for clones that have expanded.

V: TRBV7-9; size: few; D: .; J: TRBJ2-1; CDR3: CASSPSRRANEQFF; DNA: TGTGCCAGCAGCCCGAGTCGGCGGGCCAATGAGCAGTTCTTC
V: TRBV20-1; size: many; D: TRBD1; J: TRBJ1-2; CDR3: CSARTGEYGYTF; DNA: TGCAGTGCTCGGACAGGGGAATATGGCTACACCTTC
V: TRBV5-1; size: few; D: .; J: TRBJ1-1; CDR3: CASSFDRTEAFF; DNA: TGCGCCAGCAGCTTCGATCGTACTGAAGCTTTCTTT
V: TRBV6-2/TRBV6-3; size: many; D: .; J: TRBJ1-5; CDR3: CASSQGFNQPQHF; DNA: TGTGCCAGCAGCCAGGGGTTCAATCAGCCCCAGCATTTT
V: TRBV7-9; size: .; D: .; J: TRBJ1-3; CDR3: CASSSKGAGQSSGNTIYF; DNA: TGTGCCAGCAGCTCCAAAGGTGCAGGTCAGAGCTCTGGAAACACCATATATTTT
V: TRBV5-1; size: many; D: .; J: TRBJ2-5; CDR3: CASSLTAGEPQETQYF; DNA: TGCGCCAGCAGCTTGACGGCAGGGGAACCCCAAGAGACCCAGTACTTC
V: TRBV7-2; size: many; D: .; J: TRBJ2-2; CDR3: CASSLPGGGTMNTGELFF; DNA: TGTGCCAGCAGTTTACCAGGGGGCGGGACTATGAACACCGGGGAGCTGTTTTTT
V: TRBV20-1; size: .; D: .; J: TRBJ2-5; CDR3: CSASDQETQYF; DNA: TGCAGTGCTAGCGACCAAGAGACCCAGTACTTC
V: TRBV10-3; size: many; D: TRBD1; J: TRBJ2-3; CDR3: CAIGTATDTQYF; DNA: TGTGCCATCGGGACAGCCACAGATACGCAGTATTTT
V: TRBV6-1; size: .; D: TRBD1; J: TRBJ1-5; CDR3: CASSNRDRGGNQPQHF; DNA: TGTGCCAGCAGTAACCGGGACAGGGGAGGTAATCAGCCCCAGCATTTT
V: TRBV6-2/TRBV6-3; size: .; D: .; J: TRBJ1-1; CDR3: CASSSGRRTEAFF; DNA: TGTGCCAGCAGTTCAGGGCGCAGGACTGAAGCTTTCTTT
V: TRBV15; size: many; D: .; J: TRBJ2-7; CDR3: CATSKASSYEQYF; DNA: TGTGCCACCAGCAAGGCCTCATCCTACGAGCAGTACTTC
V: TRBV27; size: many; D: .; J: TRBJ2-1; CDR3: CASSQRVNEQFF; DNA: TGTGCCAGCAGCCAGAGGGTTAATGAGCAGTTCTTC
V: TRBV3-1; size: many; D: .; J: TRBJ2-5; CDR3: CASSQSRNAGFIQETQYF; DNA: TGTGCCAGCAGCCAGTCAAGAAATGCAGGGTTCATCCAAGAGACCCAGTACTTC
V: TRBV6-1; size: .; D: TRBD2; J: TRBJ2-2; CDR3: CASHRSRQRGAGGELFF; DNA: TGTGCCAGCCACCGATCCCGCCAGCGGGGGGCCGGCGGGGAGCTGTTTTTT
V: TRBV5-1; size: .; D: .; J: TRBJ1-1; CDR3: CASSLVGGSETEAFF; DNA: TGCGCCAGCAGCTTGGTGGGGGGCTCAGAAACTGAAGCTTTCTTT
V: TRBV9; size: many; D: TRBD1; J: TRBJ2-7; CDR3: CASSVEVGQGTYEQYF; DNA: TGTGCCAGCAGCGTAGAAGTGGGACAGGGAACCTACGAGCAGTACTTC
V: TRBV12-3/TRBV12-4; size: .; D: .; J: TRBJ2-3; CDR3: CASSFIRGRTDMQYF; DNA: TGTGCCAGCAGTTTTATCCGAGGGCGCACAGATATGCAGTATTTT
V: TRBV10-3; size: few; D: TRBD1; J: TRBJ2-5; CDR3: CAISEGETGGGYNEQYF; DNA: TGTGCCATCAGTGAAGGGGAGACAGGGGGCGGGTACAATGAGCAGTACTTC
V: TRBV10-2; size: .; D: .; J: TRBJ1-6; CDR3: CASSESEDSSPLHF; DNA: TGCGCCAGCAGTGAATCAGAGGACTCTTCACCCCTCCACTTT
V: TRBV15; size: few; D: .; J: TRBJ2-1; CDR3: CATSRGADGGHNEQFF; DNA: TGTGCCACCAGCAGAGGGGCCGATGGAGGGCATAATGAGCAGTTCTTC
V: TRBV2; size: few; D: .; J: TRBJ1-2; CDR3: CASSPDRITLGGYGYTF; DNA: TGTGCCAGCAGTCCGGACAGAATAACATTAGGAGGGTATGGCTACACCTTC
V: TRBV14; size: many; D: .; J: TRBJ1-2; CDR3: CASSQRVNYGYTF; DNA: TGTGCCAGCAGCCAGCGGGTCAACTATGGCTACACCTTC
V: TRBV10-1; size: .; D: .; J: TRBJ1-2; CDR3: CANRGANYGYTF; DNA: TGCGCTAACCGAGGGGCTAACTATGGCTACACCTTC
V: TRBV13; size: many; D: TRBD1; J: TRBJ1-2; CDR3: CASSLPGTGYGYTF; DNA: TGTGCCAGCAGCTTACCCGGGACAGGCTATGGCTACACCTTC
V: TRBV12-3/TRBV12-4; size: few; D: TRBD1; J: TRBJ1-5; CDR3: CASSLKQGDQPQHF; DNA: TGTGCCAGCAGTTTGAAACAGGGGGATCAGCCCCAGCATTTT
V: TRBV5-1; size: many; D: TRBD2; J: TRBJ2-3; CDR3: CASSLGGLAGSTDTQYF; DNA: TGTGCCAGCAGCTTGGGGGGACTAGCGGGAAGCACAGATACGCAGTATTTT
V: TRBV20-1; size: .; D: TRBD2; J: TRBJ2-3; CDR3: CSASGGTSGGGGTDTQYF; DNA: TGCAGTGCTAGTGGAGGGACTAGCGGGGGCGGGGGCACAGATACGCAGTATTTT
V: TRBV11-2; size: many; D: .; J: TRBJ1-2; CDR3: CASSLSDGPNYGYTF; DNA: TGTGCCAGCAGCTTGTCGGACGGTCCTAACTATGGCTACACCTTC
V: TRBV12-3/TRBV12-4; size: once; D: TRBD1; J: TRBJ1-5; CDR3: CASSRDRELRLSNQPQHF; DNA: TGTGCCAGCAGCAGGGACAGGGAGCTTCGATTGAGTAATCAGCCCCAGCATTTT
V: TRBV20-1; size: few; D: .; J: TRBJ1-5; CDR3: CSALDRYSNQPQHF; DNA: TGCAGTGCTTTGGATCGCTATAGCAATCAGCCCCAGCATTTT
V: TRBV3-1; size: many; D: .; J: TRBJ1-2; CDR3: CASSQETGGYTF; DNA: TGTGCCAGCAGCCAAGAAACTGGGGGCTACACCTTC
V: TRBV7-2; size: many; D: .; J: TRBJ2-7; CDR3: CASSLALNLNYEQYF; DNA: TGTGCCAGCAGCTTAGCGCTTAATTTGAATTACGAGCAGTACTTC
V: TRBV10-3; size: once; D: TRBD1; J: TRBJ2-1; CDR3: CAISEDRGYNEQFF; DNA: TGTGCCATCAGTGAGGACAGGGGATACAATGAGCAGTTCTTC
V: TRBV3-1; size: many; D: TRBD2; J: TRBJ2-5; CDR3: CASSQEPREETQYF; DNA: TGTGCCAGCAGCCAAGAACCGCGGGAGGAGACCCAGTACTTC
V: TRBV6-2/TRBV6-3; size: many; D: TRBD2; J: TRBJ2-5; CDR3: CASSSLGGAIETQYF; DNA: TGTGCCAGCAGTTCACTCGGGGGGGCAATTGAGACCCAGTACTTC